This T cell receptor (beta chain) was profiled in a study of T cells in Graves' hyperthyroidism and ophthalmopathy. Authors of the study amplified TCR beta CDR3 regions from RNA transcripts. HTBI primers were the set used in a first-round RT-PCR of the TCR CDR3. In TCRdb, the multiplex PCR reads were re-called with MiXCR into one record per CDR3 protein. The sample yields about 520,000 distinct CDR3 sequences, roughly 25% seen once. This clonotype appeared many times. Its antigen is not known. Study conclusions and caveats: Blood held most thyroid clonotypes expanded above 0.001 frequency. Ophthalmopathy stood apart from stable hyperthyroidism in a 13 V-J model.

The sequenced sample consisted of blood. The receptor's source is a woman aged 30 to 39 with Graves' ophthalmopathy.

The CDR3 coding sequence is TGTGCCAGTAGCCCATTCGTCAGGGGGGACACTGAAGCTTTCTTT. This translates into CASSPFVRGDTEAFF. This sequence joins TRBV19 and TRBJ1-1; 7 bases are a match to TRBD1. The CDR3 runs to 15 residues. V gave up 6 bases and J gave up 3 bases; unmatched junction bases: 10. Looked up from germline, CDR1 is LNHDA and CDR2 is SQIVND (reference sequence).